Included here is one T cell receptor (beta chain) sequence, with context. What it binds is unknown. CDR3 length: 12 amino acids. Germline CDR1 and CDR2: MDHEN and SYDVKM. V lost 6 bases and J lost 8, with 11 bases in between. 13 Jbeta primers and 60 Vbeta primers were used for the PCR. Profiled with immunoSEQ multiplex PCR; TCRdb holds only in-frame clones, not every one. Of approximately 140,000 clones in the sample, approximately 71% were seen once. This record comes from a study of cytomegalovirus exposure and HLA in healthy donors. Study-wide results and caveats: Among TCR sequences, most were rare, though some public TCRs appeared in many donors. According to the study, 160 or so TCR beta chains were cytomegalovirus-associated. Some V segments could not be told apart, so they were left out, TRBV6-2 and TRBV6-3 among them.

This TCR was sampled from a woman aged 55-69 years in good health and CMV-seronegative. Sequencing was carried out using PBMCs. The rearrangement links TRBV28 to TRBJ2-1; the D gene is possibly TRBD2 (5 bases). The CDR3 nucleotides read TGTGCCAGCAGGGGCCTCGGGGATGAGCAGTTCTTC. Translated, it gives CASRGLGDEQFF.